The 23 T cell receptor beta chains listed next were all sequenced from one sample in a study of shared clonotypes between healthy human individuals (dated by TCRdb to 2018 to 2021). Receptor amplification or capture employed the immunoSEQ multiplex PCR assay. As stored in TCRdb, this immuneACCESS dataset retains in-frame rearrangements with V and J assigned. A fraction of the clones does not appear; measured against another copy, unresolved V genes explain less than half of the discrepancy, and the remainder lacks a known reason. This sample is represented by 2 million to 2.5 million clones; roughly 93% of them were singletons. The ten largest clonotypes hold 0.35% to 0.45% of the sample. The sequenced sample was naive CD4+ T cells from PBMCs. According to the study, the label for this sample's cell subset or site signals: CD45RA+ positively selected. Source of these receptors: a man younger than 35 in good health. Some clones in this sample may be carry-over from other donors' samples.

V gene TRBV29-1 combines with J gene TRBJ2-5; TRBD2 aligns across 9 bases. Germline V gene sequence: CDR1 SQVTM, CDR2 ANQGSEA. The CDR3 runs 14 residues. Trimming took 7 bases from V and 3 from J; bases not matched to a gene: 9. In nucleotides, the CDR3 is TGCAGCGCGGTGGCGGGAGGGGGTGAAGAGACCCAGTACTTC. It yields the protein CSAVAGGGEETQYF.

This sequence joins TRBV9 and TRBJ1-6, with 7 bases matching TRBD1. Germline V gene sequence: CDR1 SGDLS, CDR2 YYNGEE. Losses at the gene ends were 6 bases for V and 8 bases for J; bases not matched to a gene: 14. There are 16 residues in the CDR3. The CDR3 bases are TGTGCCAGCACCCGAGAGGGGGCGAGCGGAGATTCACCCCTCCACTTT. It is translated as CASTREGASGDSPLHF.

The chain has TRBV19 and TRBJ2-7; 8 nucleotides agree with TRBD1. The CDR3 has 14 residues. The germline gives CDR1 LNHDA, CDR2 SQIVND (reference sequence). The V segment lost 5 bases and the J segment 4 bases; nucleotides outside the gene matches: 7. The CDR3 spells CASSPQDRAYEQYF. The CDR3 DNA reads as TGTGCCAGTAGTCCCCAGGACAGGGCGTACGAGCAGTACTTC.

The sample holds a few counts of this clone. The chain is built from TRBV27 and TRBJ1-1; D not resolved. The germline V gene has CDR1 MNHEY and CDR2 SMNVEV (reference sequence). The CDR3 has 14 residues. The V gene lost 7 bases and the J gene lost 0 bases, with 12 bases spanning the gap. CDR3 in amino acids: CASKGYAMNTEAFF. CDR3 coding DNA: TGTGCCAGCAAGGGATACGCCATGAACACTGAAGCTTTCTTT.

The genes are TRBV5-6 and TRBJ1-5; D call uncertain. V lost 0 bases and J lost 1, with 8 bases in between. In germline, CDR1 is SGHDT, CDR2 YYEEEE. This CDR3 contains 15 residues. The CDR3 DNA reads as TGTGCCAGCAGCTTGGGAGGTCGAAGCAATCAGCCCCAGCATTTT. This gives the protein CASSLGGRSNQPQHF.

This chain joins TRBV6-1 and TRBJ1-5; D is unclear. The germline V gene has CDR1 MNHNS and CDR2 SASEGT. This CDR3 has 14 amino acids. Trimming took off 5 bases at V and 3 bases at J, with 11 bases between the two ends. DNA of the CDR3: TGTGCCAGCAGTCTCCGGACGGTCAATCAGCCCCAGCATTTT. Translation: CASSLRTVNQPQHF.

The V call is TRBV6-4, the J call TRBJ2-7; 11 bases map to TRBD1. V lost 5 bases to trimming and J lost 6 bases; unmatched junction nucleotides: 6. The CDR3 totals 14 residues. Germline V gene sequence: CDR1 MRHNA, CDR2 SNTAGT. This chain's CDR3 is CASSRTGGLFEQYF. In DNA, the CDR3 is TGTGCCAGCAGTAGGACAGGGGGCTTATTCGAGCAGTACTTC.

This clone is a singleton in its sample. The chain links TRBV6-5 to TRBJ2-7; the D is unclear. This CDR3 is 15 amino acids long. Trimming cost V 4 bases and J 2 bases, with 15 bases left between them. Per the germline V gene, CDR1 is MNHEY and CDR2 is SVGAGI. This chain's CDR3 is CASSCRSKGPYEQYF. The DNA for the CDR3 is TGTGCCAGCAGTTGTAGGTCAAAAGGACCCTACGAGCAGTACTTC.

The chain joins TRBV5-4 to TRBJ1-4, with D possibly being TRBD1 (5 bases). This CDR3 has 15 amino acids. CDR1 and CDR2 from the germline V gene are SGHNT and YYREEE (reference sequence). V lost 3 bases, J lost 5 bases, and 14 bases lay in between. The CDR3 here is CASSSPGAGNEKLFF. In DNA, the CDR3 is TGTGCCAGCAGCTCTCCTGGGGCAGGGAATGAAAAACTGTTTTTT. The full variable domain, its missing parts supplied by reference TRBV5-4 and TRBJ1-4, is ETGVTQSPTHLIKTRGQQVTLRCSSQSGHNTVSWYQQALGQGPQFIFQYYREEENGRGNFPPRFSGLQFPNYSSELNVNALELDDSALYLCASSSPGAGNEKLFFGSGTQLSVL.

This chain joins TRBV7-2 and TRBJ2-1; 7 bases match TRBD2. This CDR3 contains 16 residues. CDR1 is SGHTA, CDR2 FQGNSA, per germline. Trimming cost V 4 bases and J 5 bases; bases outside gene matches: 11. The DNA for the CDR3 is TGTGCCAGCAGCTATGTGGTAACTAGCGATAACAATGAGCAGTTCTTC. Protein product: CASSYVVTSDNNEQFF.

This rearrangement joins TRBV9 to TRBJ2-5; 9 nucleotides line up with TRBD2. The CDR3 loop spans 16 amino acids. V was pared by 0 bases and J by 2 bases, with 5 bases of the junction left unmatched. CDR1 is SGDLS and CDR2 is YYNGEE in the germline V gene. The CDR3 DNA reads as TGTGCCAGCAGCGTAGCTGCGGGAGGGTTACAAGAGACCCAGTACTTC. This translates into CASSVAAGGLQETQYF.

The rearrangement links TRBV6-5 to TRBJ2-3, with TRBD2 as a possible D gene (5 bases). Germline values: CDR1 MNHEY, CDR2 SVGAGI. CDR3 length equals 15 residues. V was cut by 6 bases and J by 1 base, with 14 bases left in between. The DNA for the CDR3 is TGTGCCAGCAGACCCCGCGGGTCTGGCACAGATACGCAGTATTTT. This codes for CASRPRGSGTDTQYF.

With respect to this clone: Distinct nucleotide sequences in the sample also encode this CDR3. This rearrangement joins TRBV11-2 to TRBJ2-3; no clear D gene. From germline, CDR1 is SGHAT and CDR2 FQNNGV. Trimming stripped 5 bases from V and 1 base from J, with 7 bases between. This CDR3 is 13 amino acids long. The CDR3 region has the DNA TGTGCCAGCAGCCTGGGTGGCACAGATACGCAGTATTTT. Amino acid sequence: CASSLGGTDTQYF.

The rearrangement uses TRBV28 and TRBJ1-2; TRBD1 matches 7 bases. Germline V gene data show CDR1 as MDHEN and CDR2 as SYDVKM. The V segment lost 5 bases and the J segment 4 bases; nucleotides outside the gene matches: 4. The CDR3 consists of 13 residues. CDR3 nucleotides: TGTGCCAGCAGTGGACAGGTTCCCTATGGCTACACCTTC. Its translation: CASSGQVPYGYTF.

The CDR3 nucleotides are TGTGCCTGGAGTACCACTTATGGCTACACCTTC. This translates into CAWSTTYGYTF. The V call is TRBV30, the J call TRBJ1-2; no definite D call. Trimming removed 2 bases from V and 5 bases from J, with 6 bases in between. Looked up from germline, CDR1 is GTSNPN and CDR2 is SVGIG (reference sequence). The CDR3 runs 11 residues.

The chain combines TRBV28 with TRBJ2-7; 7 nucleotides align to TRBD2. Germline loops: CDR1 MDHEN, CDR2 SYDVKM. V was clipped by 8 bases and J by 2 bases; unmatched bases: 12. CDR3 length equals 15 residues. In DNA form, the CDR3 reads TGTGCCAGCTCAACCTTTAGCGGGCAGACCTACGAGCAGTACTTC. It is translated as CASSTFSGQTYEQYF.

The sample holds one count of this clone. This chain connects TRBV7-9 to TRBJ1-1; 7 bases align to TRBD1. The ends lost 4 bases at V and 5 bases at J; junction bases unmatched: 7. The CDR3 runs to 14 residues. Looked up from germline, CDR1 is SEHNR and CDR2 is FQNEAQ (reference sequence). The CDR3 nucleotides are TGTGCCAGCAGCTCCACTACAGGGGTGACTGAAGCTTTCTTT. Amino acid sequence: CASSSTTGVTEAFF.

In the case of this clone: This sample includes further DNA sequences coding for the same CDR3. The CDR3 loop reads CASSPTGNPYEQYF. The CDR3 bases are TGTGCCAGCTCGCCAACAGGGAATCCCTACGAGCAGTACTTC. This chain connects TRBV18 to TRBJ2-7; tentatively, D is TRBD1 (6 bases). V lost 6 bases and J lost 2, with 14 bases in between. CDR3 length: 14 amino acids. Germline values: CDR1 KGHSH, CDR2 LQKENI.

V and J are TRBV28 and TRBJ1-6, with D hard to call. The CDR3 has 14 residues. The germline V gene encodes CDR1 MDHEN and CDR2 SYDVKM. The ends were cut back, 5 bases at V and 10 bases at J, with 15 bases in the middle. The chain's CDR3 is CASSPVLRRSPLHF. The CDR3 bases are TGTGCCAGCAGTCCTGTCCTAAGGAGGTCACCCCTCCACTTT.

V and J are TRBV28 and TRBJ1-5, with 10 bases aligning to TRBD1. The junction had 5 bases not matched to a gene; V was cut back by 7 bases and J by 2 bases. The length of the CDR3 is 15 residues. Germline assignment: CDR1 MDHEN and CDR2 SYDVKM. CDR3 nucleotide sequence: TGTGCCAGCACCCGCGGGACAGGGGGCAATCAGCCCCAGCATTTT. This sequence encodes CASTRGTGGNQPQHF.

CDR3: CSAPDSVEQYF. In nucleotides, the CDR3 is TGCAGTGCCCCGGATAGCGTCGAGCAGTACTTC. This chain uses TRBV20-1 with TRBJ2-7; D might be TRBD2 (5 bases). The CDR3 is 11 residues long. V was trimmed by 6 bases and J by 6 bases, leaving 12 bases between them. Germline loops: CDR1 DFQATT, CDR2 SNEGSKA (reference sequence).

The genes are TRBV18 and TRBJ2-2; TRBD1 is a possible D gene (6 bases). Trimming shortened V by 3 bases and J by 7 bases, and 18 bases separated the two germline ends. CDR3 length equals 16 residues. Germline V gene sequence: CDR1 KGHSH, CDR2 LQKENI. CDR3 DNA sequence: TGTGCCAGCTCACCGAGGTTGTCAGGGGCAATCGGGGAGCTGTTTTTT. Protein product: CASSPRLSGAIGELFF. Full variable domain (missing parts from reference TRBV18 and TRBJ2-2): NAGVMQNPRHLVRRRGQEARLRCSPMKGHSHVYWYRQLPEEGLKFMVYLQKENIIDESGMPKERFSAEFPKEGPSILRIQQVVRGDSAAYFCASSPRLSGAIGELFFGEGSRLTVL.

The gene calls are TRBV28 and TRBJ1-4; 10 nucleotides line up with TRBD1. The CDR3 covers 16 residues. Per germline, CDR1 MDHEN and CDR2 SYDVKM. V was pared by 3 bases and J by 8 bases, with 9 bases of the junction left unmatched. The CDR3 coding sequence is TGTGCCAGCAGTTTTCCGGGACAGGGGCGGCGGGAAAAACTGTTTTTT. Residues: CASSFPGQGRREKLFF.